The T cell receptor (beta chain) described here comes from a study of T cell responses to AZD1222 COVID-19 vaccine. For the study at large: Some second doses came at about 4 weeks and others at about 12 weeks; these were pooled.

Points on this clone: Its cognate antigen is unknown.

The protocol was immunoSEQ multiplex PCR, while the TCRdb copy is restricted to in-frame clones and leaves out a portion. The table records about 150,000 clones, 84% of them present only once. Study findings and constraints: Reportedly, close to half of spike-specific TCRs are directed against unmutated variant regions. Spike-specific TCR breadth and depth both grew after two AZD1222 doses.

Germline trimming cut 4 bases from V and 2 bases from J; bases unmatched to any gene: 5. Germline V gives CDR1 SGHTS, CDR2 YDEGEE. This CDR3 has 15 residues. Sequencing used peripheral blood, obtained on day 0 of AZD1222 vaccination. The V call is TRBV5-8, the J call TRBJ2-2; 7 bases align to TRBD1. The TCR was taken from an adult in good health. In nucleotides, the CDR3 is TGTGCCAGCAGCACGGGACAGATAAACACCGGGGAGCTGTTTTTT. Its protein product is CASSTGQINTGELFF.